The entry that follows covers one TCR beta chain sequence. Its specificity is unknown. Germline assignment: CDR1 SNHLY and CDR2 FYNNEI. The CDR3 totals 17 residues. The data belong to a study of CXCR3-negative and CXCR3-positive naive CD8 T cells. General observations from the study: Post-cryopreservation CXCR3 expression was partly diminished, and the bulk of assays employed fresh PBMCs. Similar TRBV-TRBJ usage characterized naive CXCR3-negative and CXCR3-positive cells; memory cells differed. A higher hydrophobicity marked the TRB CDR3s of CXCR3-positive naive cells versus CXCR3-negative naive cells. Memory CD8+ cells had much lower diversity, and both naive subsets had comparably high diversity.

Naive CD8+ T cells carried a CD45RO-CCR7+CD27+CD95- phenotype. All TRB cDNA libraries came from 5' RACE performed with UMI labels. TCRdb re-analyzed the 5' RACE reads; it lists each CDR3 protein once, without DNA. Its table lists 80,000 to 100,000 distinct CDR3 sequences. V gene TRBV2 combines with J gene TRBJ2-3; TCRdb's assignment of TRBD1 cannot be checked, as there is no DNA. The sequenced sample consisted of naive CXCR3+ CD8+ T cells from blood. Subset of the sample: CD45RO-CCR7+CD27+CD95- naive CD8+ T cells expressing CXCR3 (TNR3+). The clonotype comes from a human donor in good health. Some clones in this sample may be carry-over from other donors' samples. The CDR3 sequence: CASSERGGTDLTDTQYF.